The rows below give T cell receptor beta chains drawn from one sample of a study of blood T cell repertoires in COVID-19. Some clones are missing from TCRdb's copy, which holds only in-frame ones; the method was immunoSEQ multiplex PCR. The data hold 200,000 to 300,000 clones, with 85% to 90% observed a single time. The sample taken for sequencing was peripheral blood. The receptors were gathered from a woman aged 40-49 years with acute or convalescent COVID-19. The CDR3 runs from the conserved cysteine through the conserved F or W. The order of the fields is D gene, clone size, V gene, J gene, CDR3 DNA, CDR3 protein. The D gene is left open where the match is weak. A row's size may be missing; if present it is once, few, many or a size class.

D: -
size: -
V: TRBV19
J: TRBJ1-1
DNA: TGTGCCAGTAGTATAGGAGGGAACACTGAAGCTTTCTTT
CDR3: CASSIGGNTEAFF

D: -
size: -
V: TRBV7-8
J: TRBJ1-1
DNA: TGTGCCAGCAGCTTTAGGGGAATGAACACTGAAGCTTTCTTT
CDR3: CASSFRGMNTEAFF

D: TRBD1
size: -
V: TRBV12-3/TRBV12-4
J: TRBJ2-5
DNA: TGTGCCAGCAGGCAGGACAGGAAAGAGACCCAGTACTTC
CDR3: CASRQDRKETQYF

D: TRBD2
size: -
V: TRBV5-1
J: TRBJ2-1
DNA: TGCGCCAGCAGCTTGAGTGCTAGCGGGGGGGGTAGGAATGAGCAGTTCTTC
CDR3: CASSLSASGGGRNEQFF

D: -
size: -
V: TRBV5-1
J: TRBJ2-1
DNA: TGCGCCAGCAGCCCCGCCGCCGGACTCGGAGCCAATGAGCAGTTCTTC
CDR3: CASSPAAGLGANEQFF

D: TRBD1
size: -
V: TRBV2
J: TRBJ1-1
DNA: TGTGCCAGCCGGGGACAGGGCAATTGGATGAACACTGAAGCTTTCTTT
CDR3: CASRGQGNWMNTEAFF

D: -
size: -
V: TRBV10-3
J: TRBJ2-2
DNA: TGTGCCATCAGCCCCTACGCCGGGGAGCTGTTTTTT
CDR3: CAISPYAGELFF

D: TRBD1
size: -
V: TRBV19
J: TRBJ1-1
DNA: TGTGCCAGTAGTATATCGGCAGGGGGCCTTTCGGACACTGAAGCTTTCTTT
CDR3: CASSISAGGLSDTEAFF

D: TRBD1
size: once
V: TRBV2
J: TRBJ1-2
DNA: TGTGCCAGCAGTGAAGCGCTATTACAGGGGGATGGCTACACCTTC
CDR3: CASSEALLQGDGYTF

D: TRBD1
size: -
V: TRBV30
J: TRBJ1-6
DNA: TGTGCCTGGAGTGTACAGGGGTGGTCACCCCTCCACTTT
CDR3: CAWSVQGWSPLHF

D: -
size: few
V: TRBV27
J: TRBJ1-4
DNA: TGTGCCAGCAGCCCCAGGGTCACTAATGAAAAACTGTTTTTT
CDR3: CASSPRVTNEKLFF

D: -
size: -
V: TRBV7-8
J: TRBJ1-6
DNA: TGTGCCAGCAGCTTAGAGCCAAAGACGGACACCAGCTCCTATAATTCACCCCTCCACTTT
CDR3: CASSLEPKTDTSSYNSPLHF

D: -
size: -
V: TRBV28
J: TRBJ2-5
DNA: TGTGCCAGCAGTTACGGGGGAGAGACCCAGTACTTC
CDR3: CASSYGGETQYF

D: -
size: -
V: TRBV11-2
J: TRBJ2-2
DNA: TGTGCCAGCAGCTTAGCGACTAGCGGGGAGCTGTTTTTT
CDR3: CASSLATSGELFF

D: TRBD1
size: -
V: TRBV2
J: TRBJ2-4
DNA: TGTGCCAGCAGCGGGACAGGGGGAAACATTCAGTACTTC
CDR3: CASSGTGGNIQYF

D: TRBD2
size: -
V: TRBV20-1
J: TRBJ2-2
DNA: TGCAGTGCTAGTCAAACCCGAGCTAGCGGCACCGGGGAGCTGTTTTTT
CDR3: CSASQTRASGTGELFF

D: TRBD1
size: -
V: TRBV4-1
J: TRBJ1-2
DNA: TGCGCCAGCAGCCATGGGGTGGTGGAGGGGACAGGGGGGAACTATGGCTACACCTTC
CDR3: CASSHGVVEGTGGNYGYTF

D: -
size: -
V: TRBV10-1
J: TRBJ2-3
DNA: TGCGCCAGCAAGAGCGGATCCACAGATACGCAGTATTTT
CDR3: CASKSGSTDTQYF

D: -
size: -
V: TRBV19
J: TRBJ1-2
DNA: TGTGCCAGTAGTATTCGGCAGGGCTTGAGCTATGGCTACACCTTC
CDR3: CASSIRQGLSYGYTF

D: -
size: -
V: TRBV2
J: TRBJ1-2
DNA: TGTGCCAGCAGTGAGTCGGGGTACTATGGCTACACCTTC
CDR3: CASSESGYYGYTF

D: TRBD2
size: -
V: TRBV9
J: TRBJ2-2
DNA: TGTGCCAGCAGCGTAGCCCGCGGGGGAAACACCGGGGAGCTGTTTTTT
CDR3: CASSVARGGNTGELFF

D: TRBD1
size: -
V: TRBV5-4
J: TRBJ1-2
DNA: TGTGCCAGCAGCCTGGGACAGGGGGCGTTGGATGGCTACACCTTC
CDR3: CASSLGQGALDGYTF

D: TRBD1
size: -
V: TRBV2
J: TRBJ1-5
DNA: TGTGCCAGCAGTTACAGGGGCTGGGACAATCAGCCCCAGCATTTT
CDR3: CASSYRGWDNQPQHF

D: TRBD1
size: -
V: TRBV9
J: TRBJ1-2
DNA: TGTGCCAGCAGAAGGACAGGGGAGAATGGCTACACCTTC
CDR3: CASRRTGENGYTF

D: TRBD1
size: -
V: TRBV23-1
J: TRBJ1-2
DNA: TGCGCCAGCAGTCAAAGGACAGGAACCATACTATACTATGGCTACACCTTC
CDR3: CASSQRTGTILYYGYTF

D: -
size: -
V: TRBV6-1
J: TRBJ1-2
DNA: TGTGCCAGCAGTGAATCAGGAGCGGATTCTCTCTATGGCTACACCTTC
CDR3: CASSESGADSLYGYTF

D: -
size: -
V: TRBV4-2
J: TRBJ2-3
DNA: TGTGCCAGCAGCCAAGGTATAGCGGAGGGCCCAGATACGCAGTATTTT
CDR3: CASSQGIAEGPDTQYF

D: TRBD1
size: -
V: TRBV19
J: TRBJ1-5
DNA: TGTGCCAGTAGTACGCGGACTCAGGGGGACAATCAGCCCCAGCATTTT
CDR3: CASSTRTQGDNQPQHF

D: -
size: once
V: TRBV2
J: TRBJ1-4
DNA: TGTGCCAGCAGTCCTGGTGGCGGGGGAGAAAAACTGTTTTTT
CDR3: CASSPGGGGEKLFF

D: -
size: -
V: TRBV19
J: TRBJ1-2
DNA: TGTGCCAGTAGTATGGCAGGGGCGCTCTATGGCTACACCTTC
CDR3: CASSMAGALYGYTF

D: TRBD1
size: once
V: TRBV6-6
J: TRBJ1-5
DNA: TGTGCCAGCATGGGGGCAGGGGGGTTTGGCAATCAGCCCCAGCATTTT
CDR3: CASMGAGGFGNQPQHF

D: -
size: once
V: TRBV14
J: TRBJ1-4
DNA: TGTGCCAGCAGCCAACCCGGGACATATAATGAAAAACTGTTTTTT
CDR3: CASSQPGTYNEKLFF

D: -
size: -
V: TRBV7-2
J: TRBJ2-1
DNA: TGTGCCAGCAGCTTAACCGAGGGCTACAATGAGCAGTTCTTC
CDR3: CASSLTEGYNEQFF

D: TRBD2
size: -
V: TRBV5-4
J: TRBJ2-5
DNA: TGTGCCAGCAGCCATCTATCCGGGACTAGCAGGAGAGAGACCCAGTACTTC
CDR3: CASSHLSGTSRRETQYF